The TCR beta chain described here comes from a study of shared clonotypes between healthy human individuals. The CDR3 covers 13 residues. Germline CDR1 reads MNHEY; CDR2 reads SMNVEV (reference sequence). Trimming left V 6 bases short and J 3 bases short, with 9 bases between. Here immunoSEQ multiplex PCR was the method, and the copy in TCRdb shows in-frame clones only, minus some. The data contain nearly 1 million clones, over 60% of them singletons. This clonotype was sampled from a man between 18 and 29 years old in good health. The V and J genes are TRBV27 and TRBJ1-3; D might be TRBD1 (6 bases). The sample consisted of memory CD4+ T cells sorted from blood. As for subset: CD45RA-negative fraction. CDR3 nucleotide sequence: TGTGCCAGCAGGAGCAGGGGTGGAAACACCATATATTTT. This codes for CASRSRGGNTIYF.